This TCR beta chain was recovered during a study of CD8 T cells in Susac syndrome (dated by TCRdb to the late 2010s). Notes on the research overall: Among the Susac syndrome patients who were sequenced, clinically active disease was present in about 6 and clinical remission was observed in fewer than 10. At blood withdrawal, Susac syndrome patients were therapy-naive, treated with corticosteroids (with IVIg additionally given to some), or treated with IVIg alone. The study used repertoire sequencing to test whether antigen drove CD8+ T cell activation and differentiation in Susac syndrome.

From the germline V gene (reference sequence), CDR1 is LNHNV and CDR2 is YYDKDF. The CDR3, from cysteine to phenylalanine, totals 14 residues. CDR3 DNA only is kept here, 42 bases in frame from base 1. The germline ends are 4 bases apart after V is trimmed by 1 base and J by 1 base. Peripheral blood CD8+ and CD4+ T cells from healthy donors, Susac syndrome patients and multiple sclerosis patients were profiled by high-throughput TCR beta sequencing. The Susac syndrome patients fulfilled recently defined diagnostic criteria for either definite or probable disease. Bulk CD8+ and CD4+ T cells were purified by magnetic negative isolation, whereas CD8+ TEMRA cells were enriched by FACS. Blood was collected in EDTA tubes and processed within 24 hours, with PBMCs isolated through density gradient centrifugation. PBMCs intended for TCR sequencing were cryopreserved in liquid nitrogen and were subsequently thawed in a 37 degrees C water bath. Purity of sorted or isolated CD4+, CD8+ and CD8+ TEMRA cells was at least 90%.

About this clonotype: This clone's antigen is unknown. Base qualities are not at hand, and no much larger clone is one base apart.

What the study reported, not specific to this receptor: The number of individuals in the TCR sequencing and HLA analysis was acknowledged as relatively small. In patients with Susac syndrome, the CD4+ T cell repertoire showed no detectable clonal expansion.

RNA was extracted using the RNeasy kit, and roughly 0.45 to 1 microgram was reverse transcribed with random hexamers. The immunoSEQ multiplex PCR assay, which covers 54 Vbeta and 13 Jbeta segments, was used to amplify TCR beta CDR3 regions. PCR amplification bias was corrected by using a synthetic template baseline for primer optimization and computational correction. In the original analysis: Only productive sequences were kept, with reads annotated to V, D and J genes according to IMGT and analyzed in immunoSEQ Analyzer. Clonality was computed as one minus Shannon entropy normalized by log2 of the number of productive unique sequences. For each patient and control, public and private clones were evaluated within the 100 most prevalent clones. A clone was defined as Susac-specific if it was absent from the healthy and MS cohorts, from some 1,100 published viral clones and from other ImmuneACCESS disease sequences. TCRdb reran the public reads through fastp at Q25 and MiXCR, keeping productive beta chains. Each CDR3 protein gets just one entry, which takes the most common genes and DNA from the rows behind it. These V and J calls are TCRdb output, not the study's own analysis. Present in this sample are 200,000 or so distinct CDR3 sequences, approximately 96% of which were seen just once. 0.098% of the sample is in the top ten clones.

This TCR came from a human donor with Susac syndrome. What was sequenced was CD4+ T cells from PBMCs. The chain was built from TRBV15 and TRBJ2-2, with the identity of the D gene unclear. The CDR3: CATSRGGNTGELFF. The nucleotide sequence reads TGTGCCACCAGCAGAGGGGGGAACACCGGGGAGCTGTTTTTT.